These 25 T cell receptor beta chains originate from one sample sequenced in a study of CD8+CD57+ T cells in acquired aplastic anemia (dated by TCRdb to the late 2010s). TCRdb shows the sequencer as Illumina HiSeq 2000. TCR beta VDJ combination and CDR3 sequence profiling used genomic DNA as the template. TCRdb handled the public reads itself, with Q25 trimming in fastp and clone calling in MiXCR, and kept productive beta chains. For every CDR3 protein sequence, its rows merge into one entry that carries the most common genes and DNA. Within this sample are some 290,000 distinct CDR3 sequences, with around 60% of them counted one time only. Approximately 8.2% of the sample rests with the top ten. Sequences were obtained from sorted CD4+, CD8+, or CD8+CD57+ T cells (not recorded which) from PBMCs. The receptors were gathered from a human donor with severe aplastic anemia or a healthy control (not recorded which).

The J gene is TRBJ1-6, the V gene TRBV7-2; 7 nucleotides agree with TRBD1. V was pared by 3 bases and J by 8 bases, with 7 bases of the junction left unmatched. The CDR3 has 15 residues. Germline CDR1 reads SGHTA; CDR2 reads FQGNSA. The DNA for the CDR3 is TGTGCCAGCAGCTTCGACAGGGACTTCTATTCACCCCTCCACTTT. Protein: CASSFDRDFYSPLHF.

This clonotype occurred many times. The rearrangement joins TRBV5-4 to TRBJ2-5, with 8 bases lining up with TRBD2. The germline CDR1 and CDR2 sequences are SGHNT and YYREEE (reference sequence). The V segment lost 1 base and the J segment 7 bases; nucleotides outside the gene matches: 12. The CDR3 length is 16 residues. DNA for the CDR3: TGTGCCAGCAGCTTGAGGGCGGGAGGCCCGCCAGGGACCCAGTACTTC. Its translation: CASSLRAGGPPGTQYF.

This clonotype was found many times. This chain links TRBV5-8 with TRBJ2-5, with D tentatively TRBD2 (5 bases). Trimming removed 0 bases from V and 4 bases from J, with 10 bases in between. CDR1 SGHTS and CDR2 YDEGEE come from the germline V gene. There are 14 residues in the CDR3. The CDR3 bases are TGTGCCAGCAGCTTGGAAGGAGGCTCAGAGACCCAGTACTTC. This codes for CASSLEGGSETQYF.

The chain combines TRBV7-8 with TRBJ2-3; TRBD1 might be the D (5 bases). The CDR3 is 16 residues long. Per germline, CDR1 SGHVS and CDR2 FQNEAQ. The germline V and J ends were trimmed by 5 bases and 0 bases, with 15 bases remaining between them. CDR3 loop: CASSLRAFSSTDTQYF. CDR3 DNA sequence: TGTGCCAGCAGCCTCAGGGCTTTCTCTAGCACAGATACGCAGTATTTT.

The rearrangement uses TRBV25-1 and TRBJ1-5, with 7 positions matching TRBD1. There are 15 residues in the CDR3. From germline, CDR1 is MGHDK and CDR2 SYGVNS. V lost 3 bases to trimming and J lost 5 bases; unmatched junction nucleotides: 7. This chain's CDR3 is CASSDSDRVYQPQHF. Here the CDR3 DNA reads TGTGCCAGCAGTGACTCAGACAGGGTTTATCAGCCCCAGCATTTT.

The V gene is TRBV9, the J gene TRBJ2-2; TRBD2 agrees at 8 bases. From germline, CDR1 is SGDLS and CDR2 YYNGEE. J lost 7 bases, V lost 4 bases, and 15 bases had no gene match. CDR3 length equals 17 residues. The CDR3 DNA reads TGTGCCAGCAGCCAAGTTGGACTAGCCGGGTTGGGCGGGGAGCTGTTTTTT. It yields the protein CASSQVGLAGLGGELFF.

In nucleotides, the CDR3 is TGCGCCAGCAGCCAAGATGAAGGGGCTGAAGCTTTCTTT. Its protein product is CASSQDEGAEAFF. V is TRBV4-3 and J is TRBJ1-1; D perhaps matches TRBD1 (5 bases). Trimming pared 0 bases from V and 6 bases from J, leaving 8 bases between. CDR3 length: 13 residues. Germline CDR1 and CDR2: LGHNA and YSLEER.

This clonotype was detected only a few times. The chain is built from TRBV14 and TRBJ1-2, with 8 bases aligning to TRBD1. CDR3 length equals 16 residues. The junction had 9 bases not matched to a gene; V was cut back by 2 bases and J by 4 bases. In germline, CDR1 is SGHDN, CDR2 FVKESK. CDR3 protein: CASSQLATGGSYGYTF. The DNA of the CDR3 is TGTGCCAGCAGCCAATTAGCCACAGGGGGAAGCTATGGCTACACCTTC.

This chain connects TRBV20-1 to TRBJ1-3, with 8 bases fitting TRBD1. The CDR3 spans 15 residues. V was pared by 5 bases and J by 0 bases, with 6 bases of the junction left unmatched. The V gene's germline CDR1 is DFQATT and CDR2 SNEGSKA (reference sequence). DNA of the CDR3: TGCAGTGCTGGTAGACAGGGGAGCTCTGGAAACACCATATATTTT. Protein: CSAGRQGSSGNTIYF.

This clonotype was detected many times. The V call is TRBV27, the J call TRBJ2-5; 7 bases match TRBD1. The CDR3 has 17 residues. Germline CDR1 and CDR2: MNHEY and SMNVEV (reference sequence). Trimming cost V 5 bases and J 3 bases; bases outside gene matches: 15. CDR3 amino acids: CASSHRRTGGIKETQYF. CDR3 bases: TGTGCCAGCAGTCATAGGAGGACAGGCGGCATTAAAGAGACCCAGTACTTC.

This chain connects TRBV25-1 to TRBJ2-5, with D hard to call. Germline values: CDR1 MGHDK, CDR2 SYGVNS. Trimming shortened V by 6 bases and J by 0 bases, and 8 bases separated the two germline ends. The CDR3 has 13 residues. In nucleotides, the CDR3 is TGTGCCAGCAGATTCGGCAACCAAGAGACCCAGTACTTC. It encodes CASRFGNQETQYF. The variable domain in full, completed from reference TRBV25-1 and TRBJ2-5, reads EADIYQTPRYLVIGTGKKITLECSQTMGHDKMYWYQQDPGMELHLIHYSYGVNSTEKGDLSSESTVSRIRTEHFPLTLESARPSHTSQYLCASRFGNQETQYFGPGTRLLVL.

The chain is built from TRBV5-1 and TRBJ2-5, with TRBD2 matching over 8 bases. The CDR3 is made up of 16 amino acids. Germline CDR1 SGHRS, CDR2 YFSETQ. V gave up 3 bases and J gave up 4 bases; unmatched junction bases: 11. CDR3 coding DNA: TGCGCCAGCAGCTCAAACGGAGCGGGGGAAGGAGAGACCCAGTACTTC. Translation: CASSSNGAGEGETQYF.

A word on this clonotype: The junction differs from germline at one of its ends, possibly a read error. The rearrangement links TRBV9 to TRBJ2-3, with 9 bases aligning to TRBD1. The CDR3 consists of 16 residues. The germline V gene has CDR1 SGDLS and CDR2 YYNGEE. In nucleotides, the CDR3 is TGTGCCAGCAGCCTCAGACAGGGGGGACACACAGATACGAAGTATTTT. Translation: CASSLRQGGHTDTKYF.

The gene calls are TRBV7-9 and TRBJ1-1, with unresolved D. This CDR3 contains 12 residues. The V end lost 5 bases, the J end lost 11 bases, and 15 bases lay between the germline ends. Germline V gives CDR1 SEHNR, CDR2 FQNEAQ (reference sequence). CDR3 sequence (DNA): TGTGCCAGCAGCACCCGCCCCGGTGAGGCTTTCTTT. It codes for CASSTRPGEAFF.

This clonotype showed up many times. The chain has TRBV11-2 and TRBJ2-2; D unclear. Germline CDR1 is SGHAT and CDR2 is FQNNGV. The CDR3 length is 15 residues. V shed 3 bases and J shed 0 bases, with 8 bases lying between them. CDR3 sequence (DNA): TGTGCCAGCAGCTTCCGACAATCGAACACCGGGGAGCTGTTTTTT. This translates into CASSFRQSNTGELFF.

The rearrangement joins TRBV19 to TRBJ2-7; D possibly matches TRBD1 or TRBD2 (6 bases each). There are 13 residues in the CDR3. Trimming took 6 bases from V and 5 from J, leaving 14 bases between them. Germline V gives CDR1 LNHDA, CDR2 SQIVND (reference sequence). The CDR3 nucleotides read TGTGCCAGTAGGGCCTCCGGGGGCGACGAGCAGTACTTC. This codes for CASRASGGDEQYF.

This chain links TRBV7-9 with TRBJ1-4, with 8 bases fitting TRBD1. J lost 6 bases, V lost 1 base, and 4 bases had no gene match. Germline values: CDR1 SEHNR, CDR2 FQNEAQ (reference sequence). The CDR3 totals 15 residues. The CDR3 sequence: CASSLVEQGDEKLFF. In nucleotides, the CDR3 is TGTGCCAGCAGCTTAGTGGAACAGGGGGATGAAAAACTGTTTTTT.

This clonotype was seen at least ten times. The genes are TRBV20-1 and TRBJ1-1; unclear D gene. The CDR3 contains 14 residues. The V end was cut by 7 bases, the J end by 1 base, with 16 bases between. CDR1 and CDR2 (germline): DFQATT, SNEGSKA (reference sequence). The CDR3 spells CSVPPGNKNTEAFF. The CDR3 DNA reads as TGCAGTGTCCCCCCCGGCAACAAGAACACTGAAGCTTTCTTT.

Many counts were recorded for this clonotype. V usage is TRBV6-6 and J usage is TRBJ1-5, with a possible D match to TRBD1 (5 bases). Germline values: CDR1 MNHNY, CDR2 SVGAGI (reference sequence). V gave up 6 bases and J gave up 6 bases, with 15 bases separating them. This CDR3 is built from 14 residues. The CDR3 loop is CASRKGEGFQPQHF. The CDR3 DNA is TGTGCCAGCAGGAAAGGGGAGGGTTTTCAGCCCCAGCATTTT.

A word on this clonotype: A much more abundant neighbour one base away suggests this may be a read error. The chain is built from TRBV28 and TRBJ2-7; 7 bases are a match to TRBD1. The CDR3 has 15 residues. Germline values: CDR1 MDHEN, CDR2 SYDVKM. The V gene end was trimmed by 5 bases and the J gene end by 4 bases; junction bases not matched to a gene: 11. Here the CDR3 reads CASSQPGQCRYEQYF. Here the CDR3 DNA reads TGTGCCAGCAGTCAACCGGGACAGTGTAGATACGAGCAGTACTTC.

This clonotype came up many times. The chain combines TRBV4-2 with TRBJ2-7, with TRBD1 matching over 9 bases. Germline CDR1 and CDR2: LGHNA and YNFKEQ. CDR3 size: 15 residues. With V trimmed by 2 bases and J by 5 bases, 7 bases remained unmatched. The CDR3 region is CASSQQTGTGNEQYF. CDR3 sequence (DNA): TGTGCCAGCAGCCAACAAACCGGGACAGGGAACGAGCAGTACTTC.

This clonotype was counted ten times or more. This chain joins TRBV6-5 and TRBJ2-5; D is unclear. V dropped 0 bases and J dropped 10 bases, with 21 bases sitting between them. The CDR3 is 16 residues long. The V gene's germline CDR1 is MNHEY and CDR2 SVGAGI. CDR3 in DNA: TGTGCCAGCAGTTACTCGGGATCCCTAATGGGCCCCCACCAGTACTTC. This sequence encodes CASSYSGSLMGPHQYF.

This chain uses TRBV19 with TRBJ2-1; 8 bases align to TRBD2. Germline V gives CDR1 LNHDA, CDR2 SQIVND (reference sequence). The trim removed 10 bases at V and 8 bases at J, leaving 13 bases unmatched. The CDR3 runs to 14 residues. CDR3: CATDGVAGKDEQFF. Here the CDR3 DNA reads TGTGCCACGGACGGGGTAGCGGGGAAGGATGAGCAGTTCTTC.

This chain links TRBV7-9 with TRBJ2-5, with D maybe TRBD2 (6 bases). Germline V CDR1 and CDR2: SEHNR, FQNEAQ (reference sequence). CDR3 length: 12 amino acids. V gave up 1 base and J gave up 12 bases, with 12 bases separating them. In DNA, the CDR3 is TGTGCCAGCAGCTTAGGCGGGAATCAAAAGTACTTC. This sequence encodes CASSLGGNQKYF.

This clonotype occurred once. The chain employs TRBV7-2 and TRBJ2-5; D possibly corresponds to TRBD1 (6 bases). Germline CDR1 reads SGHTA; CDR2 reads FQGNSA. CDR3 length equals 16 residues. The ends were cut back, 5 bases at V and 5 bases at J, with 21 bases in the middle. The CDR3 region is CASSGVRDTLGETQYF. In DNA, the CDR3 is TGTGCCAGCAGCGGAGTCCGGGACACTCTAGGCGAGACCCAGTACTTC.